This T cell receptor (beta chain) is drawn from a study of cytomegalovirus exposure and HLA in healthy donors. Study-level findings and limits: According to a later analysis, donors in an Asian-associated ancestry cluster reportedly had fewer N-insertions than the approximately 620-donor mean. Most sequenced TCRs were rare (though some public TCRs occurred in many donors).

CDR3 length: 14 amino acids. Germline lookup yields CDR1 SGHRS and CDR2 YFSETQ. V was clipped by 2 bases and J by 4 bases; unmatched bases: 5. A multiplex PCR was run with 60 Vbeta primers and 13 Jbeta primers. Authors' analysis steps: Tens of millions of unique TCR beta chains, 10 million to 14 million shared, were counted in a later analysis. Sequencing used immunoSEQ multiplex PCR; TCRdb keeps in-frame clones, though not all of them. V, J and clone size derive from that table, while D and trimming were established from the DNA sequence. Altogether 100,000 or so clones are present, approximately 76% being singletons, with the ten largest covering around 4.4%. Comment on this clone: No antigen is known for it. Within the sample, other DNA sequences also encode this same CDR3.

Healthy people donating bone marrow made up the donors. Sequencing was done on a sample of PBMCs. This clonotype was obtained from a man aged 40-49 years in good health and CMV-seronegative. The chain links TRBV5-1 to TRBJ1-2; 7 nucleotides match TRBD1. This chain's CDR3 is CASSLRDSSYGYTF. Here the CDR3 DNA reads TGCGCCAGCAGCTTACGGGACAGCAGCTATGGCTACACCTTC.